This TCR beta chain originates from a study of T cells after yellow fever vaccination. TCRdb processed the 5' RACE reads anew with MiXCR; each CDR3 protein has one entry. Of under 200,000 distinct CDR3 sequences listed, approximately 11% are singletons. This clonotype appeared a few times. What it binds is unknown. Germline values: CDR1 SGHVT, CDR2 SQSDAQ. V was trimmed by 5 bases and J by 5 bases, leaving 13 bases between them. The CDR3 has 13 amino acids. Overall study findings and caveats: Most clones from primary vaccination resurfaced after the booster (roughly 96% CD4, over 85% CD8). Some clonotypes, a small share, were shared between CD4 and CD8 compartments. Abundant contaminating clonotypes from the bulk population could appear in FACS-sorted repertoires.

The sequence came from a man between 18 and 29 years old who received the YFV17D yellow fever vaccine. V usage is TRBV7-4 and J usage is TRBJ2-7; weak D call: TRBD2 (5 bases). Material: CD8+ T cells sorted from PBMCs, obtained 15 days after the yellow fever booster vaccination. CDR3 sequence: CASSPRAGDEQYV. CDR3 nucleotides: TGTGCCAGCAGCCCCCGTGCCGGGGACGAGCAGTACGTC.